The clone carrying this TCR beta chain was detected only a few times. Its antigen is still unknown. This entry belongs to a study of beta chain features in type 1 diabetes. Background on the study: Age and gender were similar between patients and healthy donors, as were cell yields.

Whole-study findings and limits: Shortening that was moderate but significant affected the TCRB CDR3s of Type 1 diabetes patients in all four CD4+ subsets. The cDNA sequencing approach could over-represent high-TCR-expressing cells.

What was sequenced were expressed TCRB transcripts, since all of the isolated RNA had been reverse transcribed. Reads from naive, central memory and regulatory T cell samples averaged approximately 3.7 million. Using immunoSEQ multiplex PCR, the repertoire was profiled, and TCRdb retains in-frame clones only, with some absent. In the table there are 130,000 to 150,000 clones, around a tenth of which are singletons. The sequencing input was central memory CD4+ T cells from blood. The clonotype comes from a man between 18 and 29 years old in good health.

The CDR3 spells CAWSRGINRGRGLYEQYF. Written as DNA, the CDR3 is TGTGCCTGGAGCCGTGGGATCAACAGGGGGAGAGGTCTCTACGAGCAGTACTTC. This sequence joins TRBV30 and TRBJ2-7; 8 nucleotides align to TRBD1. The CDR3 runs 18 residues. Trimming at V came to 3 bases and at J to 3 bases, leaving 19 bases not matched to a gene. Looked up from germline, CDR1 is GTSNPN and CDR2 is SVGIG (reference sequence).